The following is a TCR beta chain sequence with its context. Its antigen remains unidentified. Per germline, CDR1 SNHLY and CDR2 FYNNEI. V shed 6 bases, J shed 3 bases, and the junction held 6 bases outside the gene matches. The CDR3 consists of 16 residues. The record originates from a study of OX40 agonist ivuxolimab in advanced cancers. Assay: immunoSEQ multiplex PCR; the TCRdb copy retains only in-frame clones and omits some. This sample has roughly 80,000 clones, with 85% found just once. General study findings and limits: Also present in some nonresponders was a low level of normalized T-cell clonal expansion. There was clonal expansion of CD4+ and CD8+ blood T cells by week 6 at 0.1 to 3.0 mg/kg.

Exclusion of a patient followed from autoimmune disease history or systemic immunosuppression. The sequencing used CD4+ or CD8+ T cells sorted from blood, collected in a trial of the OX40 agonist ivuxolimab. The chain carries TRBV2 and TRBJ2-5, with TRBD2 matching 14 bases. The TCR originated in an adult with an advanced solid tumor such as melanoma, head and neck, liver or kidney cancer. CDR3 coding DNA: TGTGCCAGCAGCCAGGGACTAGCGGGGGAGAAAGAGACCCAGTACTTC. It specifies CASSQGLAGEKETQYF.